The T cell receptor (beta chain) described here comes from a study of PD-1 blockade in classical Hodgkin lymphoma. Study-wide context: Every 2 weeks, patients had 3 mg/kg nivolumab intravenously.

Note on this clone: What it binds is unknown.

Clones were sequenced by immunoSEQ multiplex PCR, and TCRdb holds only the in-frame ones, with some missing. Of about 110,000 clones listed, around 89% were seen once; the top ten hold just under 20%. Each patient experienced a relapse that followed autologous stem cell transplantation, and brentuximab vedotin exposure varied. The study, taken as a whole, reports: Partial responders and progressors had significantly lower baseline TCR diversity. Whereas CD4+ TCR diversity had risen significantly by C4D1, CD8+ TCR diversity had not. In newly diagnosed patients, baseline TCR diversity was reportedly below that of healthy donors.

This CDR3 has 16 amino acids. The germline V gene encodes CDR1 SGDLS and CDR2 YYNGEE. J lost 6 bases, V lost 0 bases, and 8 bases had no gene match. The sequences come from peripheral blood mononuclear cells (PBMCs), collected before the second cycle of nivolumab. The TCR comes from a human donor with classical Hodgkin lymphoma. The chain has TRBV9 and TRBJ2-2; TRBD2 agrees at 7 bases. CDR3 protein: CASSVGAGAGSGELFF. In DNA form, the CDR3 reads TGTGCCAGCAGCGTAGGCGCGGGAGCCGGTTCCGGGGAGCTGTTTTTT.